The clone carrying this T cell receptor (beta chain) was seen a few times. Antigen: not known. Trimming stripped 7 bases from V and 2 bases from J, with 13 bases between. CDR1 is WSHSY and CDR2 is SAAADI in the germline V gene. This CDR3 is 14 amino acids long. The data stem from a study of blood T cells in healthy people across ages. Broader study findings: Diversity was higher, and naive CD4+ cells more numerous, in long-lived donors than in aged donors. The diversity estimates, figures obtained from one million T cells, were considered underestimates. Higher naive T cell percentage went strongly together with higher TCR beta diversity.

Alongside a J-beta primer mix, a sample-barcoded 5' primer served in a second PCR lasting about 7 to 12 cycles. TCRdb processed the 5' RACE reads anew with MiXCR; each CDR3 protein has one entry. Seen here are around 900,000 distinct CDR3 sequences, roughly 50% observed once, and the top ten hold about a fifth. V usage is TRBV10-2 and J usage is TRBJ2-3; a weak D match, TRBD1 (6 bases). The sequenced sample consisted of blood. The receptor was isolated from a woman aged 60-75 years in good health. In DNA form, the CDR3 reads TGCGCCAGCAACAGGGCGCCACTCACAGATACGCAGTATTTT. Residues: CASNRAPLTDTQYF.